The next 26 T cell receptor beta chains were all read from a single sample in a study of blood T cell repertoires in COVID-19. Assay: immunoSEQ multiplex PCR; the TCRdb copy retains only in-frame clones and omits some. The sample lists 250,000 to 300,000 clones, 70% to 90% occurring once. Sequencing used peripheral blood. All receptors derive from a woman in her 30s with COVID-19, enrolled during active disease.

The chain links TRBV4-1 to TRBJ2-7; 8 bases are a match to TRBD1. There are 16 residues in the CDR3. The junction had 8 bases not matched to a gene; V was cut back by 0 bases and J by 4 bases. Germline lookup yields CDR1 MGHRA and CDR2 YSYEKL. CDR3 in DNA: TGCGCCAGCAGCCAAGACAAGACAGGGGAATTATACGAGCAGTACTTC. Its protein product is CASSQDKTGELYEQYF.

V and J are TRBV4-2 and TRBJ1-2, with 7 positions matching TRBD1. The CDR3 length is 14 residues. Germline assignment: CDR1 LGHNA and CDR2 YNFKEQ. J gave up 4 bases and V 2 bases, and 4 bases lay outside the gene matches. CDR3 protein: CASSQNRGGYGYTF. CDR3 coding DNA: TGTGCCAGCAGCCAAAACAGGGGAGGCTATGGCTACACCTTC.

The CDR3 sequence: CASSLGQGGDTQYF. CDR3 DNA sequence: TGCGCCAGCAGCTTGGGACAGGGAGGCGATACGCAGTATTTT. This sequence joins TRBV5-1 and TRBJ2-3; tentative D call: TRBD1 (7 bases). Germline CDR1 SGHRS, CDR2 YFSETQ. There are 14 residues in the CDR3. Trimming stripped 0 bases from V and 6 bases from J, with 11 bases between.

The genes are TRBV19 and TRBJ1-2; the D is unclear. Trimming stripped 5 bases from V and 2 bases from J, with 15 bases between. CDR3 length: 15 amino acids. Germline assignment: CDR1 LNHDA and CDR2 SQIVND (reference sequence). Written as DNA, the CDR3 is TGTGCCAGTAGTTCCCCGGGATTCCTAAACTATGGCTACACCTTC. This codes for CASSSPGFLNYGYTF.

The V gene is TRBV6-6, the J gene TRBJ1-5; perhaps TRBD1 as D (5 bases). Looked up from germline, CDR1 is MNHNY and CDR2 is SVGAGI (reference sequence). The CDR3 consists of 15 residues. V gave up 6 bases and J gave up 1 base, with 13 bases separating them. DNA for the CDR3: TGTGCCAGCAGAACGCAGGGTTCGAGCAATCAGCCCCAGCATTTT. Translated: CASRTQGSSNQPQHF.

The J gene is TRBJ1-1, the V gene TRBV4-1, with a tentative D call TRBD1 (5 bases). The CDR3 is 17 residues long. Looked up from germline, CDR1 is MGHRA and CDR2 is YSYEKL. Trimming left V 5 bases short and J 0 bases short, with 19 bases between. The CDR3 sequence: CASSSHVGGGLNTEAFF. Here the CDR3 DNA reads TGCGCCAGCAGCTCTCACGTGGGGGGAGGATTGAACACTGAAGCTTTCTTT.

This rearrangement joins TRBV2 to TRBJ1-3; D unclear. V dropped 6 bases and J dropped 0 bases, with 3 bases sitting between them. The CDR3 consists of 12 residues. CDR1 and CDR2 from the germline V gene are SNHLY and FYNNEI. CDR3 coding DNA: TGTGCCAGCAGGCGCTCTGGAAACACCATATATTTT. Translated, it gives CASRRSGNTIYF.

This chain links TRBV4-1 with TRBJ2-1; TRBD1 is a possible D gene (6 bases). Germline CDR1 is MGHRA and CDR2 is YSYEKL. The CDR3 consists of 14 residues. The V end was cut by 3 bases, the J end by 3 bases, with 9 bases between. The CDR3 nucleotides are TGCGCCAGCAGCCAGACGGACAGCTACAATGAGCAGTTCTTC. It specifies CASSQTDSYNEQFF.

This clone was counted once. V usage is TRBV3-1 (or the pseudogene TRBV3-2) and J usage is TRBJ2-5; possibly TRBD2 for D (6 bases). Germline V gene sequence: CDR1 LGHDT, CDR2 YNNKEL (reference sequence). V lost 2 bases and J 0 bases, leaving 22 bases between the germline ends. The CDR3 has 19 amino acids. The CDR3 is CASSQFWVIEERDQETQYF. The DNA of the CDR3 is TGTGCCAGCAGCCAATTCTGGGTCATTGAAGAGCGGGACCAAGAGACCCAGTACTTC.

This clone was found once. This chain joins TRBV29-1 and TRBJ2-7, with D possibly being TRBD2 (6 bases). The CDR3 spans 11 residues. From germline, CDR1 is SQVTM and CDR2 ANQGSEA. V was shortened by 6 bases and J by 6 bases, with 12 bases between the two germline ends. DNA of the CDR3: TGCAGCGTAAATGGGGGGACCGAGCAGTACTTC. This codes for CSVNGGTEQYF.

The chain is built from TRBV5-4 and TRBJ2-7, with 8 nucleotides matching TRBD2. J lost 1 base, V lost 2 bases, and 14 bases had no gene match. Germline lookup yields CDR1 SGHNT and CDR2 YYREEE (reference sequence). CDR3 length equals 18 residues. CDR3 sequence: CASSFGSLGRGESYEQYF. Here the CDR3 DNA reads TGTGCCAGCAGCTTTGGTTCCCTAGGGCGGGGGGAATCCTACGAGCAGTACTTC.

The CDR3 protein is CASSLGDAGTGGYTF. Here the CDR3 DNA reads TGTGCCAGCAGCTTAGGAGACGCGGGGACTGGGGGCTACACCTTC. This sequence joins TRBV5-4 and TRBJ1-2, with D tentatively TRBD1 (5 bases). Germline V CDR1 and CDR2: SGHNT, YYREEE (reference sequence). The CDR3 covers 15 residues. Trimming pared 2 bases from V and 8 bases from J, leaving 19 bases between.

The rearrangement joins TRBV6-2 or TRBV6-3 to TRBJ1-2; D is uncertain. Germline CDR1 and CDR2: MNHEY and SVGEGT. V was cut by 6 bases and J by 4 bases, with 18 bases left in between. The CDR3 sequence is 15 residues long. CDR3 amino acids: CASSNSGSPIYGYTF. The CDR3 nucleotides read TGTGCCAGCAGCAACTCTGGGAGCCCCATCTATGGCTACACCTTC.

This clone was seen just once. V and J are TRBV2 and TRBJ1-2; TRBD1 aligns across 7 bases. V shed 1 base and J 4 bases; nucleotides not matched to a gene: 3. The CDR3 is 14 residues long. The germline CDR1 and CDR2 sequences are SNHLY and FYNNEI. CDR3 sequence (DNA): TGTGCCAGCAGTGAAGACAGGGGACGCTATGGCTACACCTTC. Protein: CASSEDRGRYGYTF.

This chain joins TRBV4-1 and TRBJ1-1, with 7 bases identical to TRBD1. Per the germline V gene, CDR1 is MGHRA and CDR2 is YSYEKL. This CDR3 is 13 amino acids long. The J segment lost 8 bases and the V segment lost 4 bases, leaving 7 bases of the junction unmatched. CDR3 amino acids: CASSRIRDREAFF. The CDR3 DNA follows: TGCGCCAGCAGCCGTATCCGGGACAGAGAAGCTTTCTTT.

The chain employs TRBV7-9 and TRBJ1-1, with 7 bases aligning to TRBD1. The CDR3 covers 15 residues. V gave up 4 bases and J gave up 5 bases; unmatched junction bases: 10. The V gene's germline CDR1 is SEHNR and CDR2 FQNEAQ (reference sequence). The CDR3 DNA sequence: TGTGCCAGCAGCTCCTGGGCAGGGGGGAGGACTGAAGCTTTCTTT. It codes for CASSSWAGGRTEAFF.

V usage is TRBV27 and J usage is TRBJ2-7; 9 bases agree with TRBD1. V was pared by 6 bases and J by 4 bases, with 4 bases of the junction left unmatched. Germline CDR1 MNHEY, CDR2 SMNVEV (reference sequence). The CDR3 consists of 13 residues. The CDR3 reads CASSGTGQYEQYF. The CDR3 bases are TGTGCCAGCAGCGGGACAGGGCAATACGAGCAGTACTTC.

The chain employs TRBV3-1 (or the pseudogene TRBV3-2) and TRBJ1-6; no clear D gene. Germline lookup yields CDR1 LGHDT and CDR2 YNNKEL (reference sequence). V lost 4 bases, J lost 7 bases, and 8 bases lay in between. CDR3 length equals 13 residues. The CDR3 here is CASSPSVNSPLHF. CDR3 nucleotides: TGTGCCAGCAGCCCCTCGGTGAATTCACCCCTCCACTTT.

This clone was counted many times. V and J are TRBV29-1 and TRBJ2-7; 10 positions agree with TRBD1. The V segment lost 7 bases and the J segment 0 bases; nucleotides outside the gene matches: 15. This CDR3 contains 17 residues. The germline CDR1 and CDR2 sequences are SQVTM and ANQGSEA. CDR3 residues: CSGDRDRGQNSSYEQYF. The CDR3 DNA follows: TGCAGCGGTGACCGGGACAGGGGACAAAATAGCTCCTACGAGCAGTACTTC.

The CDR3 sequence is CASTQGHSSYEQYF. The CDR3 region has the DNA TGTGCCAGCACCCAGGGACATAGCTCCTACGAGCAGTACTTC. V gene TRBV6-5 combines with J gene TRBJ2-7, with D possibly being TRBD1 (6 bases). The CDR3 length is 14 residues. Germline V gene sequence: CDR1 MNHEY, CDR2 SVGAGI. V lost 7 bases, J lost 0 bases, and 13 bases lay in between.

This clone has just one count. The genes are TRBV4-1 and TRBJ2-2, with D unresolved. The germline CDR1 and CDR2 sequences are MGHRA and YSYEKL. This CDR3 comprises 13 residues. V dropped 0 bases and J dropped 10 bases, with 9 bases sitting between them. Here the CDR3 DNA reads TGCGCCAGCAGCCAAGAACTACGTACGGAGCTGTTTTTT. This codes for CASSQELRTELFF.

This clone was seen a few times. As DNA, the CDR3 is TGCAGCGTTGGGGCCCAAACCACTGAAGCTTTCTTT. It yields the protein CSVGAQTTEAFF. The chain is built from TRBV29-1 and TRBJ1-1; D is undetermined. Germline CDR1 and CDR2: SQVTM and ANQGSEA. V lost 4 bases and J lost 4, with 10 bases in between. The CDR3 totals 12 residues.

The CDR3 region has the DNA TGTGCCAGCTCACCGGGAGGGTGGGCAACTAATGAAAAACTGTTTTTT. As protein: CASSPGGWATNEKLFF. The V gene is TRBV18, the J gene TRBJ1-4, with unresolved D. The V end was cut by 3 bases, the J end by 0 bases, with 11 bases between. The CDR3 is 16 amino acids. CDR1 and CDR2 from the germline V gene are KGHSH and LQKENI. The complete variable domain, with remaining parts taken from reference TRBV18 and TRBJ1-4, reads NAGVMQNPRHLVRRRGQEARLRCSPMKGHSHVYWYRQLPEEGLKFMVYLQKENIIDESGMPKERFSAEFPKEGPSILRIQQVVRGDSAAYFCASSPGGWATNEKLFFGSGTQLSVL.

This chain uses TRBV10-2 with TRBJ2-5; 7 bases align to TRBD1. Germline trimming cut 7 bases from V and 4 bases from J; bases unmatched to any gene: 3. There are 12 residues in the CDR3. The germline gives CDR1 WSHSY, CDR2 SAAADI. The chain's CDR3 is CASKGAGETQYF. DNA of the CDR3: TGCGCCAGCAAGGGGGCTGGAGAGACCCAGTACTTC.

The V gene is TRBV2, the J gene TRBJ1-1, with 9 bases that match TRBD1. Germline V gene sequence: CDR1 SNHLY, CDR2 FYNNEI. This CDR3 is 12 amino acids long. V lost 10 bases to trimming and J lost 6 bases; unmatched junction nucleotides: 6. The CDR3 loop reads CAIRDRAAEAFF. The CDR3 nucleotides read TGTGCCATCCGGGACAGGGCAGCTGAAGCTTTCTTT.

This chain joins TRBV11-2 and TRBJ2-1, with 11 bases matching TRBD2. The germline V gene encodes CDR1 SGHAT and CDR2 FQNNGV. The V and J ends lost 1 base and 10 bases, in that order; junction bases with no gene match: 3. The CDR3 sequence is 14 residues long. The CDR3 spells CASSLVAGGNEQFF. In DNA, the CDR3 is TGTGCCAGCAGCTTAGTAGCGGGGGGGAACGAGCAGTTCTTC.